This T cell receptor gamma chain was sequenced for a study of γδ T cells in repeated Plasmodium falciparum infection. This clone was seen a few times. Its target is not known. A far larger clone is just one base off, so this is likely a read error. In the same sample, other DNA sequences code for this CDR3. With CATT, TCRdb re-called clones from the multiplex PCR reads. This table has roughly 32,000 gamma-chain clones, 1.4% appearing once. Study-wide results and caveats: Vgamma9/Vdelta2+ repertoires stayed stably polyclonal over time and infection. In Vdelta2-negative, largely Vdelta1+, gammadelta repertoires, repeated controlled infections appeared to drive clonal selection waves.

Gammadelta T cells were flow-sorted from PBMC into Vgamma9/Vdelta2+ and Vdelta2-negative populations for bulk analysis. The CDR3 is 11 residues long. V gave up 9 bases and J gave up 6 bases; unmatched junction bases: 4. Per germline, CDR1 GITISATS and CDR2 ISYDGTV (reference sequence). The J gene is TRGJP2, the V gene TRGV9. TCRdb lists no J gene, so it was determined here by aligning the DNA to germline. The receptor comes from a pool of human donors (malaria-infected and uninfected, not separated). Source material: gamma-delta T cells from blood. The CDR3 coding sequence is TGTGCCTTGGGAGGTGATTGGATCAAGACGTTT. This gives the protein CALGGDWIKTF.